These 14 T cell receptor beta chains were all obtained from the same sample, sequenced in a study of T cell responses to AZD1222 COVID-19 vaccine. Some clones are missing from TCRdb's copy, which holds only in-frame ones; the method was immunoSEQ multiplex PCR. The sample yields roughly 140,000 clones, roughly nine tenths seen once. This specimen was peripheral blood, taken 28 days after the second AZD1222 dose. These receptors were taken from an adult who received the AZD1222 COVID-19 vaccine.

The chain has TRBV6-5 and TRBJ1-5, with unresolved D. In germline, CDR1 is MNHEY, CDR2 SVGAGI. This CDR3 is built from 15 residues. The ends were cut back, 6 bases at V and 1 base at J, with 13 bases in the middle. The CDR3 coding sequence is TGTGCCAGCAGCGCAGTCAGTAAGAGCAATCAGCCCCAGCATTTT. This sequence encodes CASSAVSKSNQPQHF.

CDR3 nucleotide sequence: TGTGCCAGCAGTTTATCGACGGGGGCGAGCTATGGCTACACCTTC. Its translation: CASSLSTGASYGYTF. The V gene is TRBV27, the J gene TRBJ1-2, with D tentatively TRBD1 (6 bases). Per the germline V gene, CDR1 is MNHEY and CDR2 is SMNVEV (reference sequence). This CDR3 region has 15 residues. Trimming cost V 0 bases and J 4 bases, with 12 bases left between them.

The chain recombines TRBV11-3 with TRBJ2-7, with D unresolved. Germline V gene data show CDR1 as SGHNT and CDR2 as YENEEA. The CDR3 runs 13 residues. V lost 2 bases to trimming and J lost 4 bases, with 9 bases between them. CDR3 DNA: TGTGCCAGCAGCTTAACAGACGAATACGAGCAGTACTTC. Amino acids: CASSLTDEYEQYF.

This chain connects TRBV6-5 to TRBJ1-6; no clear D. This CDR3 has 14 amino acids. Germline-derived CDR1 and CDR2 are MNHEY and SVGAGI. Trimming pared 2 bases from V and 0 bases from J, leaving 2 bases between. The DNA for the CDR3 is TGTGCCAGCAGTTACGGCTCCTATAATTCACCCCTCCACTTT. Protein product: CASSYGSYNSPLHF.

The V call is TRBV11-2, the J call TRBJ2-1; 9 positions match TRBD2. The V gene end was trimmed by 6 bases and the J gene end by 4 bases; junction bases not matched to a gene: 10. The CDR3 length is 16 residues. Germline V gene lookup returns CDR1 SGHAT and CDR2 FQNNGV. Here the CDR3 DNA reads TGTGCCAGCAGACTAACTAGCGGGCCTCTTTACAATGAGCAGTTCTTC. Amino acids: CASRLTSGPLYNEQFF. Full variable domain (rest looked up from reference TRBV11-2 and TRBJ2-1): EAGVAQSPRYKIIEKRQSVAFWCNPISGHATLYWYQQILGQGPKLLIQFQNNGVVDDSQLPKDRFSAERLKGVDSTLKIQPAKLEDSAVYLCASRLTSGPLYNEQFFGPGTRLTVL.

The chain is built from TRBV29-1 and TRBJ2-1; tentative D call: TRBD1 (6 bases). CDR1 is SQVTM, CDR2 ANQGSEA, per germline. The CDR3 is 13 amino acids. Trimming took off 3 bases at V and 8 bases at J, with 14 bases between the two ends. The CDR3 DNA is TGCAGCGTTGATTCTAGAGGGGGTTATGAGCAGTTCTTC. This translates into CSVDSRGGYEQFF.

The V call is TRBV6-8, the J call TRBJ2-5; no reliable D call. This CDR3 comprises 10 residues. Germline CDR1 and CDR2: MNHGY and SAAAGT. V was clipped by 6 bases and J by 3 bases, with 2 bases between them. CDR3 sequence reads: CASSEETQYF. The CDR3 nucleotides are TGTGCCAGCAGCGAAGAGACCCAGTACTTC.

The V gene is TRBV19, the J gene TRBJ1-5; D ambiguous. The CDR3 extends over 15 amino acids. CDR1 LNHDA and CDR2 SQIVND come from the germline V gene (reference sequence). V gave up 10 bases and J gave up 0 bases, with 16 bases separating them. DNA for the CDR3: TGTGCCACGCGCCCCAGCAGTGATAGCAATCAGCCCCAGCATTTT. As protein: CATRPSSDSNQPQHF.

The genes are TRBV4-3 and TRBJ1-3; D call uncertain. The CDR3 loop spans 17 amino acids. In germline, CDR1 is LGHNA, CDR2 YSLEER. Trimming stripped 2 bases from V and 4 bases from J, with 18 bases between. In DNA, the CDR3 is TGCGCCAGCAGCCAACAAGTGGGGAGAGTGATCGGAAACACCATATATTTT. Translating gives CASSQQVGRVIGNTIYF.

The rearrangement links TRBV9 to TRBJ2-5, with a weak D call TRBD2 (5 bases). The germline gives CDR1 SGDLS, CDR2 YYNGEE. The CDR3 has 14 amino acids. The V end lost 4 bases, the J end lost 5 bases, and 15 bases lay between the germline ends. The CDR3 here is CASSPSGKGETQYF. CDR3 coding DNA: TGTGCCAGCAGCCCGAGCGGCAAGGGCGAGACCCAGTACTTC. The whole variable domain, remainder taken from reference TRBV9 and TRBJ2-5, is DSGVTQTPKHLITATGQRVTLRCSPRSGDLSVYWYQQSLDQGLQFLIQYYNGEERAKGNILERFSAQQFPDLHSELNLSSLELGDSALYFCASSPSGKGETQYFGPGTRLLVL.

The chain joins TRBV14 to TRBJ2-7; D unclear. Trimming removed 4 bases at V and 0 bases at J, with 1 base between. This CDR3 has 11 residues. Germline V gene lookup returns CDR1 SGHDN and CDR2 FVKESK. The chain's CDR3 is CASSPSYEQYF. Written as DNA, the CDR3 is TGTGCCAGCAGCCCCTCCTACGAGCAGTACTTC.

This rearrangement joins TRBV5-4 to TRBJ1-2; D is uncertain. Looked up from germline, CDR1 is SGHNT and CDR2 is YYREEE (reference sequence). With 4 bases removed from V and 1 base from J, the gap between germline ends came to 8 bases. CDR3 length equals 13 residues. The CDR3 nucleotides are TGTGCCAGCAGCCTAGAACGTAACTATGGCTACACCTTC. Protein product: CASSLERNYGYTF.

This clone occurred once. The chain has TRBV10-3 and TRBJ1-3; TRBD1 is a possible D gene (5 bases). The CDR3 covers 13 residues. The germline CDR1 and CDR2 sequences are ENHRY and SYGVKD. For the CDR3, the DNA is TGTGCTAACGGGGGGTACTCTGGAAACACCATATATTTT. Amino acids: CANGGYSGNTIYF.

The gene calls are TRBV11-3 and TRBJ1-1; weak D call: TRBD1 (5 bases). The V gene lost 4 bases and the J gene lost 4 bases, with 10 bases spanning the gap. Germline V lookup: CDR1 SGHNT, CDR2 YENEEA. The CDR3 contains 13 residues. The CDR3 protein is CASSSQAGTEAFF. In nucleotides, the CDR3 is TGTGCCAGCAGCTCACAGGCGGGCACTGAAGCTTTCTTT.